The 26 T cell receptor beta chains presented below share a single source sample, sequenced in a study of cytomegalovirus exposure and HLA in healthy donors. Vbeta (60) and Jbeta (13) primers were used in the PCR. Sequencing used immunoSEQ multiplex PCR; TCRdb keeps in-frame clones, though not all of them. The profile shows 84,000 or so clones, around 80% of them singletons. Specimen: PBMCs. Receptors originate from a human donor in good health.

This clone is deemed medium-sized (0.01 to 0.1%). The gene calls are TRBV5-4 and TRBJ2-7; 10 positions agree with TRBD1. Germline V CDR1 and CDR2: SGHNT, YYREEE (reference sequence). The trim removed 4 bases at V and 3 bases at J, leaving 4 bases unmatched. This CDR3 spans 14 amino acids. The CDR3 DNA reads as TGTGCCAGCAGCAGGGGACAGGGGCGCTACGAGCAGTACTTC. This sequence encodes CASSRGQGRYEQYF.

This clone occurred once. The chain links TRBV27 to TRBJ1-5; D ambiguous. This CDR3 has 15 amino acids. Germline V gene data show CDR1 as MNHEY and CDR2 as SMNVEV (reference sequence). Trimming stripped 2 bases from V and 5 bases from J, with 13 bases between. The CDR3 DNA sequence: TGTGCCAGCAGTTTAGCTGGCAGGCCAGATCAGCCCCAGCATTTT. It specifies CASSLAGRPDQPQHF.

V and J are TRBV11-3 and TRBJ2-5; D gene unclear. Germline values: CDR1 SGHNT, CDR2 YENEEA. The CDR3 loop spans 12 amino acids. V lost 5 bases and J lost 0, with 4 bases in between. CDR3 amino acids: CASSPDQETQYF. CDR3 nucleotide sequence: TGTGCCAGCAGCCCAGACCAAGAGACCCAGTACTTC.

The chain joins TRBV6-1 to TRBJ2-5; 7 bases fit TRBD1. The CDR3 consists of 14 residues. Germline CDR1 reads MNHNS; CDR2 reads SASEGT. With 5 bases clipped from V and 5 bases from J, the junction kept 8 bases outside the gene matches. The CDR3 here is CASSKQQGFETQYF. As DNA, the CDR3 is TGTGCCAGCAGTAAACAACAGGGGTTCGAGACCCAGTACTTC.

The chain recombines TRBV30 with TRBJ2-5; 9 bases line up with TRBD2. CDR1 and CDR2 (germline): GTSNPN, SVGIG (reference sequence). This CDR3 spans 14 amino acids. V was clipped by 0 bases and J by 7 bases; unmatched bases: 6. This CDR3 reads CAWSVGGGARTQYF. DNA of the CDR3: TGTGCCTGGAGTGTGGGCGGGGGGGCTAGGACCCAGTACTTC.

This clone was found once. The chain links TRBV2 to TRBJ1-2; a weak D match, TRBD1 (5 bases). CDR1 and CDR2 (germline): SNHLY, FYNNEI. Trimming left V 6 bases short and J 4 bases short, with 15 bases between. The CDR3 sequence is 14 residues long. Here the CDR3 DNA reads TGTGCCAGCAGAAGACAGAGAGTCGGCTATGGCTACACCTTC. The encoded protein is CASRRQRVGYGYTF.

V is TRBV7-2 and J is TRBJ2-7; no definite D call. This CDR3 is 12 amino acids long. V was trimmed by 3 bases and J by 0 bases, leaving 3 bases between them. CDR1 and CDR2 (germline): SGHTA, FQGNSA. The CDR3 sequence: CASSLSSYEQYF. DNA for the CDR3: TGTGCCAGCAGCTTGAGCTCCTACGAGCAGTACTTC.

The rearrangement joins TRBV2 to TRBJ2-7; 7 positions agree with TRBD1. Germline assignment: CDR1 SNHLY and CDR2 FYNNEI. The CDR3 loop spans 13 amino acids. V lost 4 bases, J lost 3 bases, and 3 bases stayed unmatched. CDR3 DNA sequence: TGTGCCAGCAGTGTGACAGGGAACTACGAGCAGTACTTC. This sequence encodes CASSVTGNYEQYF.

The chain uses TRBV2 and TRBJ2-2; D uncertain. The V end was cut by 8 bases, the J end by 6 bases, with 13 bases between. This CDR3 region has 13 residues. Germline lookup yields CDR1 SNHLY and CDR2 FYNNEI. The CDR3 sequence is CASGRYRAGELFF. CDR3 bases: TGTGCCAGCGGAAGGTACCGGGCCGGGGAGCTGTTTTTT.

The chain couples TRBV7-9 to TRBJ2-7, with a tentative D call TRBD1 (6 bases). Between the trimmed V and J ends, which lost 7 bases and 5 bases, there was a span of 18 bases. The CDR3 length is 14 residues. The germline gives CDR1 SEHNR, CDR2 FQNEAQ (reference sequence). DNA for the CDR3: TGTGCCAGCACTCCGGGACACGCAGCCGACGAGCAGTACTTC. Translation: CASTPGHAADEQYF.

This clone appeared a few times. This chain uses TRBV6-5 with TRBJ1-1, with D perhaps matching TRBD1 (5 bases). This CDR3 has 15 amino acids. V was shortened by 2 bases and J by 4 bases, with 14 bases between the two germline ends. Germline V gives CDR1 MNHEY, CDR2 SVGAGI. In DNA, the CDR3 is TGTGCCAGCAGTTACGGAGGGGATAGGGGCACTGAAGCTTTCTTT. It specifies CASSYGGDRGTEAFF.

V is TRBV11-2 and J is TRBJ2-7; D remains ambiguous. The CDR3 has 12 residues. Per the germline V gene, CDR1 is SGHAT and CDR2 is FQNNGV. V was pared by 1 base and J by 3 bases, with 4 bases between. CDR3 nucleotide sequence: TGTGCCAGCAGCTTAGCTCTCTACGAGCAGTACTTC. Its protein is CASSLALYEQYF.

This clone occurred a few times. The genes are TRBV5-1 and TRBJ1-6; 7 bases fit TRBD1. There are 15 residues in the CDR3. CDR1 is SGHRS and CDR2 is YFSETQ in the germline V gene. V shed 2 bases, J shed 6 bases, and the junction held 5 bases outside the gene matches. DNA of the CDR3: TGCGCCAGCAGCTTAACTACAGGGGCTAATTCACCCCTCCACTTT. Its protein is CASSLTTGANSPLHF.

This clone was counted between two and nine times. This specimen includes other DNA sequences encoding the same CDR3. This chain joins TRBV18 and TRBJ1-4; D uncertain. Per the germline V gene, CDR1 is KGHSH and CDR2 is LQKENI. V was trimmed by 6 bases and J by 8 bases, leaving 10 bases between them. The CDR3 is made up of 12 amino acids. CDR3 DNA: TGTGCCAGCTCTCCCGGTGAGGAAAAACTGTTTTTT. This sequence encodes CASSPGEEKLFF. The variable domain in full, completed from reference TRBV18 and TRBJ1-4, reads NAGVMQNPRHLVRRRGQEARLRCSPMKGHSHVYWYRQLPEEGLKFMVYLQKENIIDESGMPKERFSAEFPKEGPSILRIQQVVRGDSAAYFCASSPGEEKLFFGSGTQLSVL.

J is TRBJ1-5 and V is TRBV29-1; D not certain. The CDR3 sequence is 15 residues long. Looked up from germline, CDR1 is SQVTM and CDR2 is ANQGSEA. Trimming cost V 4 bases and J 0 bases, with 13 bases left between them. The CDR3 region is CSVVVDTDSNQPQHF. DNA for the CDR3: TGCAGCGTTGTGGTAGACACAGATAGCAATCAGCCCCAGCATTTT. Drawing the rest from reference TRBV29-1 and TRBJ1-5, the complete variable domain is SAVISQKPSRDICQRGTSLTIQCQVDSQVTMMFWYRQQPGQSLTLIATANQGSEATYESGFVIDKFPISRPNLTFSTLTVSNMSPEDSSIYLCSVVVDTDSNQPQHFGDGTRLSIL.

This clone has just a few counts. The chain combines TRBV5-1 with TRBJ1-4, with 7 bases that match TRBD1. After removal of 7 bases from V and 0 bases from J, the junction contained 9 bases not matched to a gene. The CDR3 is 16 residues long. Germline CDR1 SGHRS, CDR2 YFSETQ. This CDR3 reads CASSQGPIPTNEKLFF. Here the CDR3 DNA reads TGCGCCAGCTCACAGGGGCCCATTCCAACTAATGAAAAACTGTTTTTT.

The chain links TRBV29-1 to TRBJ2-5; D may be TRBD1 (5 bases). The CDR3 runs 13 residues. Germline V lookup: CDR1 SQVTM, CDR2 ANQGSEA. V gave up 7 bases and J gave up 2 bases, with 14 bases separating them. The CDR3 sequence: CSALDTNQETQYF. The CDR3 DNA is TGCAGCGCCTTGGACACAAATCAAGAGACCCAGTACTTC.

Only one count was recorded for this clone. This chain links TRBV12-5 with TRBJ1-2, with D uncertain. V lost 10 bases and J lost 0, with 33 bases in between. The CDR3 runs 20 residues. CDR1 is LGHNT, CDR2 FRNRAP, per germline. CDR3 amino acids: CAKPIREENRTSQANYGYTF. The CDR3 DNA reads as TGTGCTAAACCAATCCGGGAGGAAAATAGAACGAGCCAAGCTAACTATGGCTACACCTTC.

This chain's CDR3 is CASSSDSTDTQYF. The CDR3 DNA reads TGTGCCAGCAGTTCCGACTCCACAGATACGCAGTATTTT. The rearrangement links TRBV6-5 to TRBJ2-3; D is ambiguous. The CDR3 spans 13 residues. Germline-derived CDR1 and CDR2 are MNHEY and SVGAGI. Trimming removed 4 bases from V and 2 bases from J, with 7 bases in between.

V and J are TRBV5-1 and TRBJ1-4, with 9 nucleotides matching TRBD1. The CDR3 spans 15 residues. Germline-derived CDR1 and CDR2 are SGHRS and YFSETQ. V was pared by 5 bases and J by 8 bases, with 10 bases of the junction left unmatched. The CDR3 region has the DNA TGCGCCAGCAGAGATACAGGGGGCGACACAGAAAAACTGTTTTTT. Translated: CASRDTGGDTEKLFF.

The V and J genes are TRBV5-1 and TRBJ2-3, with D possibly TRBD2 on 6 matching bases. Trimming pared 1 base from V and 6 bases from J, leaving 12 bases between. The CDR3 length is 14 residues. From germline, CDR1 is SGHRS and CDR2 YFSETQ. The CDR3: CASSLWSGGDTQYF. CDR3 sequence (DNA): TGCGCCAGCAGCTTGTGGTCAGGAGGGGATACGCAGTATTTT.

This chain links TRBV2 with TRBJ1-5; TRBD1 is a possible D gene (6 bases). Trimming took off 7 bases at V and 3 bases at J, with 10 bases between the two ends. The germline gives CDR1 SNHLY, CDR2 FYNNEI. CDR3 size: 13 residues. This chain's CDR3 is CASKRDNNQPQHF. The CDR3 coding sequence is TGTGCCAGCAAAAGGGACAACAATCAGCCCCAGCATTTT.

The chain recombines TRBV5-1 with TRBJ2-2, with 8 bases that match TRBD1. The CDR3 extends over 16 amino acids. V lost 4 bases and J lost 3; bases outside the gene matches: 8. CDR1 SGHRS and CDR2 YFSETQ come from the germline V gene. The CDR3 loop is CASSPRTGSYTGELFF. For the CDR3, the DNA is TGCGCCAGCAGCCCCCGGACAGGGTCCTACACCGGGGAGCTGTTTTTT.

The rearrangement uses TRBV7-9 and TRBJ2-3, with 16 bases matching TRBD2. Trimming at V came to 10 bases and at J to 6 bases, leaving 4 bases not matched to a gene. Germline V lookup: CDR1 SEHNR, CDR2 FQNEAQ (reference sequence). CDR3 size: 14 residues. CDR3 region: CATGLAGGPDTQYF. The CDR3 DNA reads TGTGCCACGGGACTAGCGGGGGGGCCCGATACGCAGTATTTT.

This chain connects TRBV19 to TRBJ2-1, with a weak D call TRBD2 (5 bases). V was trimmed by 10 bases and J by 2 bases, leaving 12 bases between them. This CDR3 region has 13 residues. In germline, CDR1 is LNHDA, CDR2 SQIVND (reference sequence). The CDR3 spells CATSGETYNEQFF. Written as DNA, the CDR3 is TGTGCCACCAGCGGAGAGACCTACAATGAGCAGTTCTTC.

The V gene is TRBV4-3, the J gene TRBJ2-3; 10 nucleotides agree with TRBD2. The CDR3 is 16 amino acids. V was pared by 0 bases and J by 6 bases, with 6 bases of the junction left unmatched. The germline gives CDR1 LGHNA, CDR2 YSLEER. This CDR3 is CASSQDVAGGADTQYF. CDR3 coding DNA: TGCGCCAGCAGCCAAGATGTAGCGGGGGGCGCCGATACGCAGTATTTT.